A single sample is the source of the 10 T cell receptor beta chains below, sequenced in a study of T cell changes during pregnancy in multiple sclerosis. Sequencing was performed with immunoSEQ multiplex PCR; in TCRdb, only in-frame clones are kept and a portion is missing. The sample has 35,000 to 55,000 clones; more than 75% are singletons. Specimen: CD8+ T cells from peripheral blood mononuclear cells, collected after pregnancy. Receptors originate from a female donor in good health, enrolled as a control in a pregnancy study.

The rearrangement links TRBV6-1 to TRBJ1-1; weak D call: TRBD1 (5 bases). The germline CDR1 and CDR2 sequences are MNHNS and SASEGT. V gave up 8 bases and J gave up 4 bases, with 14 bases separating them. The CDR3 sequence is 13 residues long. CDR3 region: CASALSRATEAFF. Written as DNA, the CDR3 is TGTGCCAGCGCCCTGAGCAGGGCCACTGAAGCTTTCTTT.

V and J are TRBV5-4 and TRBJ1-2; possibly TRBD1 for D (5 bases). Trimming left V 2 bases short and J 2 bases short, with 10 bases between. CDR1 is SGHNT, CDR2 YYREEE, per germline (reference sequence). The CDR3 loop spans 14 amino acids. CDR3 coding DNA: TGTGCCAGCAGCTTCCGTGGGGGGAACTATGGCTACACCTTC. Translating it yields CASSFRGGNYGYTF.

The V and J genes are TRBV11-1 and TRBJ1-1, with D perhaps TRBD1 (5 bases). CDR1 SGHAT and CDR2 FQDESV come from the germline V gene (reference sequence). V was clipped by 4 bases and J by 1 base, with 7 bases between them. There are 13 residues in the CDR3. The DNA for the CDR3 is TGTGCCAGCAGCTACCAGGGGAACACTGAAGCTTTCTTT. Amino acids: CASSYQGNTEAFF.

V gene TRBV9 combines with J gene TRBJ2-2, with a possible D match to TRBD1 (6 bases). The germline V and J ends were trimmed by 6 bases and 8 bases, with 11 bases remaining between them. The germline gives CDR1 SGDLS, CDR2 YYNGEE. The CDR3 loop spans 12 amino acids. The CDR3 bases are TGTGCCAGCACCCCAGGACAGGGGGAGCTGTTTTTT. As protein: CASTPGQGELFF.

V usage is TRBV5-6 and J usage is TRBJ1-5; D call uncertain. Germline CDR1 and CDR2: SGHDT and YYEEEE. This CDR3 has 12 residues. Trimming left V 4 bases short and J 8 bases short, with 10 bases between. CDR3 bases: TGTGCCAGCAGCAACCAGATGGAGCCCCAGCATTTT. Translating gives CASSNQMEPQHF.

The chain uses TRBV28 and TRBJ2-2; D is undetermined. This CDR3 has 14 amino acids. Deletions cut 2 bases from V and 1 base from J, with 5 bases between. From germline, CDR1 is MDHEN and CDR2 SYDVKM. This CDR3 reads CASSLTGNTGELFF. The DNA for the CDR3 is TGTGCCAGCAGTTTAACGGGGAACACCGGGGAGCTGTTTTTT.

The J gene is TRBJ1-1, the V gene TRBV11-2, with 10 nucleotides matching TRBD1. Losses at the gene ends were 4 bases for V and 1 base for J; bases not matched to a gene: 0. CDR1 and CDR2 from the germline V gene are SGHAT and FQNNGV. CDR3 length: 14 amino acids. CDR3 in amino acids: CASSWDRGNTEAFF. The CDR3 DNA is TGTGCCAGCAGCTGGGACAGGGGGAACACTGAAGCTTTCTTT.

This sequence joins TRBV7-3 and TRBJ2-1, with 12 positions matching TRBD1. Looked up from germline, CDR1 is SGHTA and CDR2 is FQGTGA. V gave up 5 bases and J gave up 7 bases; unmatched junction bases: 9. The length of the CDR3 is 16 residues. Here the CDR3 reads CASSPGGQGARNEQFF. The CDR3 nucleotides are TGTGCCAGCAGCCCGGGGGGACAGGGGGCGAGAAATGAGCAGTTCTTC.

The chain is built from TRBV5-4 and TRBJ1-4, with D possibly TRBD1 on 6 matching bases. V dropped 0 bases and J dropped 2 bases, with 8 bases sitting between them. Per germline, CDR1 SGHNT and CDR2 YYREEE (reference sequence). There are 15 residues in the CDR3. In nucleotides, the CDR3 is TGTGCCAGCAGCTTGGGTAGGGGGACTAATGAAAAACTGTTTTTT. Protein sequence: CASSLGRGTNEKLFF. The full variable domain, its missing parts supplied by reference TRBV5-4 and TRBJ1-4, is ETGVTQSPTHLIKTRGQQVTLRCSSQSGHNTVSWYQQALGQGPQFIFQYYREEENGRGNFPPRFSGLQFPNYSSELNVNALELDDSALYLCASSLGRGTNEKLFFGSGTQLSVL.

The chain combines TRBV29-1 with TRBJ1-2; tentatively, D is TRBD1 (5 bases). CDR1 is SQVTM, CDR2 ANQGSEA, per germline. V lost 6 bases and J lost 4, with 12 bases in between. This CDR3 contains 12 residues. The CDR3 is CSVNTGFYGYTF. As DNA, the CDR3 is TGCAGCGTAAATACAGGCTTCTATGGCTACACCTTC.